This T cell receptor (beta chain) came from a study of Graves' ophthalmopathy and Graves' hyperthyroidism. Whole-study results and caveats: Blood samples also showed most expanded thyroid clonotypes exceeding 0.001 frequency. From stable hyperthyroidism, ophthalmopathy was separated by a 13-signature model with just under 90% sensitivity and less than 83% specificity.

TCR beta CDR3 regions were amplified from RNA transcripts. After a first-round RT-PCR with HTBI primers, a second-round multiplex PCR was run. From the multiplex PCR reads, TCRdb called clonotypes with MiXCR, one entry per CDR3 protein. The sample yields roughly 600,000 distinct CDR3 sequences, under 45% seen once. This clonotype was detected many times. Its antigen remains unknown. The hyperthyroidism patients, aged 18 to 65, had been newly diagnosed, with under 2 months' duration. Symptoms, serum thyroxine and TRAb, thyroid ultrasound, and orbital computed tomography formed the diagnostic basis. The sample taken for sequencing was peripheral blood or thyroid tissue (not recorded which). The clonotype originates from an adult man with Graves' hyperthyroidism.

The CDR3 DNA sequence: TGTGCCAGCAGTGCCACGACACGGGGAAACTATGGCTACACCTTC. Its protein product is CASSATTRGNYGYTF. This chain links TRBV12-3 or TRBV12-4 with TRBJ1-2; D not certain. The CDR3 has 15 amino acids. The V and J ends lost 5 bases and 2 bases respectively, with 15 bases between them.